This T cell receptor beta chain was identified during a study of regulatory T cells in long-lasting Graves disease. This clonotype was observed at least ten times. Building the TCR beta libraries relied on iRepertoire HTBI primers, and CDR3 regions underwent Arm-PCR. TCRdb re-called the multiplex PCR reads with MiXCR, one entry per CDR3 protein. The data show some 330,000 distinct CDR3 sequences, roughly 12% seen once. Noted time point: newly diagnosed GD, antithyroid drugs for less than 3 months. With RNA extracted from PBMCs as input, the TCR library was made. This sample was shared with a second study, whose subject was T cells in Graves' hyperthyroidism and ophthalmopathy.

This receptor was identified in a woman aged 18-29 years with Graves disease. The sample here was peripheral blood mononuclear cells (PBMCs), taken at new diagnosis, from a patient treated with antithyroid drugs.

This chain's CDR3 is CASSPRAQLAYEQYF. As DNA, the CDR3 is TGTGCCAGCAGCCCCCGGGCCCAACTAGCCTACGAGCAGTACTTC. The V gene is TRBV7-9, the J gene TRBJ2-7, with D maybe TRBD2 (5 bases). The V end lost 5 bases, the J end lost 2 bases, and 16 bases lay between the germline ends. The CDR3 spans 15 residues. Germline V gene data show CDR1 as SEHNR and CDR2 as FQNEAQ (reference sequence). Filled out from reference TRBV7-9 and TRBJ2-7, the complete variable domain reads DTGVSQNPRHKITKRGQNVTFRCDPISEHNRLYWYRQTLGQGPEFLTYFQNEAQLEKSRLLSDRFSAERPKGSFSTLEIQRTEQGDSAMYLCASSPRAQLAYEQYFGPGTRLTVT.